Sequencing of this T cell receptor beta chain was carried out in a study of blood T cell repertoires in COVID-19. Study in general: The United States, Italy and Spain were the sources of the acute and convalescent COVID-19 samples. T cells, B-cell-depleted T cells, or PBMCs supplied cDNA or gDNA.

Per the original methods: Researchers report that nucleated cell counts were estimated from reference gene primer amplification. TCRdb keeps only in-frame clones here, not all; method: immunoSEQ multiplex PCR. That table furnishes V, J and clone size, whereas the DNA furnished D and trimming. The table has some 31,000 clones, about 85% seen once. The length of the CDR3 is 15 residues. J was trimmed by 7 bases and V by 4 bases; bases with no gene match: 7. Germline values: CDR1 ENHRY, CDR2 SYGVKD. The receptor's source is a human donor with acute or convalescent COVID-19. The donor label of this sample is uncertain. The sequenced sample consisted of peripheral blood. The genes are TRBV10-3 and TRBJ2-1, with 10 nucleotides matching TRBD2. DNA of the CDR3: TGTGCCATCAGTGGGAAGCGGGAGGGCGGGAATGAGCAGTTCTTC. It specifies CAISGKREGGNEQFF.